Below, 15 T cell receptor beta chains from the same sample are listed, as sequenced in a study of Tregs in tolerant kidney transplant recipients. Generated by immunoSEQ multiplex PCR, the TCRdb table keeps only in-frame clones and is missing some. The repertoire holds around 120,000 clones, with about 90% as singletons. Source material: CD4+ T cells from blood. The receptors were sampled from a human donor in good health.

The rearrangement joins TRBV7-9 to TRBJ2-1, with TRBD1 as a possible D gene (6 bases). CDR3 length: 18 residues. The V gene lost 5 bases and the J gene lost 13 bases, with 33 bases spanning the gap. In germline, CDR1 is SEHNR, CDR2 FQNEAQ (reference sequence). The CDR3 coding sequence is TGTGCCAGCAGCCCCCCGGACAGTTCGGGACGGTTGGATGTTACCCAGTTCTTC. It yields the protein CASSPPDSSGRLDVTQFF.

V and J are TRBV11-3 and TRBJ2-2; D gene ambiguous. Germline V gene lookup returns CDR1 SGHNT and CDR2 YENEEA. Trimming stripped 4 bases from V and 2 bases from J, with 5 bases between. The CDR3 has 13 residues. The CDR3 DNA reads TGTGCCAGCAGCTCCGGAAACACCGGGGAGCTGTTTTTT. It specifies CASSSGNTGELFF.

The rearrangement uses TRBV5-6 and TRBJ2-1, with 9 nucleotides matching TRBD1. The CDR3 covers 14 residues. CDR1 and CDR2 (germline): SGHDT, YYEEEE. Losses at the gene ends were 5 bases for V and 10 bases for J; bases not matched to a gene: 10. The CDR3 spells CASRVDRGRGEQFF. The CDR3 DNA sequence: TGTGCCAGCAGGGTGGACAGGGGCAGGGGAGAGCAGTTCTTC.

V and J are TRBV6-5 and TRBJ1-3; a weak D match, TRBD1 (5 bases). Looked up from germline, CDR1 is MNHEY and CDR2 is SVGAGI. CDR3 length equals 14 residues. V gave up 3 bases and J gave up 3 bases, with 9 bases separating them. The CDR3, as DNA: TGTGCCAGCAGTTATCCTGGGGGTGGAAACACCATATATTTT. It codes for CASSYPGGGNTIYF.

The CDR3 region is CASSFPPGTGAYGYTF. CDR3 nucleotides: TGTGCCAGCAGCTTCCCCCCCGGTACGGGGGCCTATGGCTACACCTTC. The chain carries TRBV7-7 and TRBJ1-2, with a weak D call TRBD1 (6 bases). The germline CDR1 and CDR2 sequences are SSHAT and FNYEAQ (reference sequence). The V and J ends lost 3 bases and 4 bases respectively, with 18 bases between them. The CDR3 is 16 residues long.

The rearrangement uses TRBV2 and TRBJ2-1; the match to TRBD2 covers 15 bases. Germline-derived CDR1 and CDR2 are SNHLY and FYNNEI. J was trimmed by 9 bases and V by 7 bases; bases with no gene match: 4. The CDR3 contains 14 residues. The CDR3 sequence is CASTLGLAGGEQFF. As DNA, the CDR3 is TGTGCCAGCACACTGGGACTAGCGGGAGGTGAGCAGTTCTTC.

The chain combines TRBV18 with TRBJ1-2; TRBD1 matches 10 bases. Losses at the gene ends were 6 bases for V and 6 bases for J; bases not matched to a gene: 7. Germline V gene sequence: CDR1 KGHSH, CDR2 LQKENI. The CDR3 covers 14 residues. Here the CDR3 DNA reads TGTGCCAGCTCGCCCGGACAGGGGGGCGATGGCTACACCTTC. Its protein product is CASSPGQGGDGYTF. The complete variable domain, with remaining parts taken from reference TRBV18 and TRBJ1-2, reads NAGVMQNPRHLVRRRGQEARLRCSPMKGHSHVYWYRQLPEEGLKFMVYLQKENIIDESGMPKERFSAEFPKEGPSILRIQQVVRGDSAAYFCASSPGQGGDGYTFGSGTRLTVV.

The V and J genes are TRBV30 and TRBJ2-7; D not certain. Germline V gene lookup returns CDR1 GTSNPN and CDR2 SVGIG (reference sequence). V lost 2 bases and J lost 3, with 8 bases in between. This CDR3 is 12 amino acids long. The CDR3 sequence: CAWSRLDYEQYF. In DNA form, the CDR3 reads TGTGCCTGGAGTAGGCTAGACTACGAGCAGTACTTC.

The rearrangement links TRBV20-1 to TRBJ2-1; no clear D gene. Germline loops: CDR1 DFQATT, CDR2 SNEGSKA (reference sequence). The CDR3 has 11 residues. Trimming took 7 bases from V and 7 from J, leaving 11 bases between them. CDR3 residues: CSGRSVNEQFF. The CDR3 DNA sequence: TGCAGTGGGCGTTCCGTTAATGAGCAGTTCTTC.

This clone has a single count. The genes are TRBV11-2 and TRBJ2-5; weak D call: TRBD1 (6 bases). CDR1 is SGHAT and CDR2 is FQNNGV in the germline V gene. V lost 5 bases to trimming and J lost 5 bases, with 15 bases between them. This CDR3 spans 14 amino acids. CDR3 region: CASSPTTGRETQYF. The CDR3 coding sequence is TGTGCCAGCAGCCCTACGACAGGTCGGGAGACCCAGTACTTC.

This rearrangement joins TRBV7-6 to TRBJ2-3; TRBD2 aligns across 11 bases. This CDR3 contains 17 residues. CDR1 and CDR2 (germline): SGHVS, FNYEAQ. Trimming took 5 bases from V and 0 from J; bases not matched to a gene: 7. The CDR3 DNA follows: TGTGCCAGCAGCCTGGGACTAGCGGAGTTCAGCACAGATACGCAGTATTTT. Translation gives CASSLGLAEFSTDTQYF.

V is TRBV5-1 and J is TRBJ1-1; a possible D gene is TRBD1 (5 bases). The CDR3 sequence is 16 residues long. The V gene's germline CDR1 is SGHRS and CDR2 YFSETQ. V lost 0 bases, J lost 5 bases, and 17 bases lay in between. In DNA, the CDR3 is TGCGCCAGCAGCTTGGGTAGGGTCGGGGAGGGGACTGAAGCTTTCTTT. It yields the protein CASSLGRVGEGTEAFF.

This chain links TRBV5-1 with TRBJ2-2; D possibly matches TRBD1 or TRBD2 (6 bases each). In germline, CDR1 is SGHRS, CDR2 YFSETQ. Trimming shortened V by 2 bases and J by 0 bases, and 11 bases separated the two germline ends. The CDR3 is 16 residues long. The CDR3 DNA reads as TGCGCCAGCAGCTTCAACGGGGGCTCGAACACCGGGGAGCTGTTTTTT. It translates to CASSFNGGSNTGELFF.

This chain links TRBV6-6 with TRBJ2-5; 8 nucleotides match TRBD2. J was trimmed by 4 bases and V by 0 bases; bases with no gene match: 7. Looked up from germline, CDR1 is MNHNY and CDR2 is SVGAGI (reference sequence). The CDR3 extends over 16 amino acids. CDR3: CASSYSRSGGRETQYF. CDR3 coding DNA: TGTGCCAGCAGTTACTCCCGGTCGGGGGGGCGAGAGACCCAGTACTTC.

This chain links TRBV7-9 with TRBJ2-1; D gene unclear. V was clipped by 5 bases and J by 8 bases, with 16 bases between them. This CDR3 region has 14 residues. CDR1 is SEHNR, CDR2 FQNEAQ, per germline (reference sequence). The CDR3 DNA is TGTGCCAGCAGCAATCGGACCCCCGGTTATGAGCAGTTCTTC. Its translation: CASSNRTPGYEQFF. Supplemented by reference TRBV7-9 and TRBJ2-1, the full variable domain reads DTGVSQNPRHKITKRGQNVTFRCDPISEHNRLYWYRQTLGQGPEFLTYFQNEAQLEKSRLLSDRFSAERPKGSFSTLEIQRTEQGDSAMYLCASSNRTPGYEQFFGPGTRLTVL.